This TCR beta chain came from a study of T cells in tuberculosis. Turning to the study itself: In South Africa, adults with active tuberculosis were compared with IGRA-negative and latently infected IGRA-positive adolescents. Study-level findings and limits: GMM-specific TCRs were nearer to active tuberculosis alpha repertoires, suggesting expansion. Active tuberculosis patients had shorter CDR3-alpha; the beta difference was nonsignificant.

Unsorted cryopreserved PBMC were sequenced, averaging roughly 100,000 T cells per clinical donor. As regards this clone: Its antigen is still unknown.

V lost 3 bases to trimming and J lost 3 bases, with 15 bases between them. CDR3 length: 15 residues. Germline V gives CDR1 SGHDN, CDR2 FVKESK. Repertoires were generated with immunoSEQ multiplex PCR, while TCRdb's copy carries only in-frame clones and drops some. The sample has about 29,000 clones; 90% are singletons. The rearrangement links TRBV14 to TRBJ2-7, with D possibly matching TRBD1 (6 bases). The source is a donor aged 10-29 years with latent tuberculosis or without tuberculosis infection. Source material: PBMCs. The CDR3 here is CASSHPTGPYYEQYF. CDR3 DNA: TGTGCCAGCAGCCACCCGACAGGTCCCTACTACGAGCAGTACTTC.